Listed here are 19 T cell receptor beta chains from one sample, sequenced in a study of T cells in Graves' hyperthyroidism and ophthalmopathy (dated by TCRdb to about 2019). Library preparation was by multiplex PCR. The reads were generated on an Illumina HiSeq 2000. TCR beta CDR3 regions were amplified from RNA transcripts. For the first round of RT-PCR on the TCR CDR3, the HTBI primer set was used together with the Qiagen OneStep RT-PCR kit. TCRdb reprocessing: public reads trimmed at Q25 with fastp, clones called with MiXCR, in-frame beta chains kept. CDR3 protein duplicates are merged, each entry listing the most common genes and DNA. The sample table holds 460,000 or so distinct CDR3 sequences, of which around 15% were seen once. The ten largest clones take up roughly 17% of the sample. Source material: blood. These TCRs come from a woman between 18 and 30 years old with Graves' hyperthyroidism.

As for this clonotype: A much bigger clone sits one base away, suggesting this may be a read error. The chain joins TRBV20-1 to TRBJ2-7; D is uncertain. V shed 0 bases and J shed 3 bases, with 3 bases lying between them. The CDR3 has 11 residues. Per the germline V gene, CDR1 is DFQATT and CDR2 is SNEGSKA (reference sequence). The CDR3 loop is CSARDYYEQYF. The CDR3, as DNA: TGCAGTGCTAGAGACTACTACGAGCAGTACTTC.

The J gene is TRBJ2-1, the V gene TRBV7-9; TRBD2 matches at 13 bases. V lost 0 bases and J lost 5; bases outside the gene matches: 4. The CDR3 spans 17 residues. Germline values: CDR1 SEHNR, CDR2 FQNEAQ (reference sequence). The CDR3 loop is CASSLARLAGGNNEQFF. CDR3 bases: TGTGCCAGCAGCTTAGCCCGACTAGCGGGAGGCAACAATGAGCAGTTCTTC.

The chain employs TRBV19 and TRBJ2-1, with TRBD2 matching over 8 bases. The germline V gene has CDR1 LNHDA and CDR2 SQIVND (reference sequence). The CDR3 is 15 residues long. Trimming at V came to 4 bases and at J to 4 bases, leaving 6 bases not matched to a gene. CDR3 loop: CASSTHPSGYNEQFF. The DNA for the CDR3 is TGTGCCAGTAGTACCCATCCTAGCGGGTACAATGAGCAGTTCTTC.

This clonotype was seen repeatedly, ten times or more. The rearrangement links TRBV6-6 to TRBJ2-5; D may be TRBD1 or TRBD2 (5 bases each). The germline V gene encodes CDR1 MNHNY and CDR2 SVGAGI (reference sequence). The CDR3 length is 13 residues. With 2 bases removed from V and 9 bases from J, the gap between germline ends came to 13 bases. Written as DNA, the CDR3 is TGTGCCAGCAGTTACACCCCGACAGCGGCCCAGTACTTC. Translation gives CASSYTPTAAQYF.

This chain connects TRBV19 to TRBJ1-5; D gene uncertain. CDR3 length equals 13 residues. V was shortened by 10 bases and J by 5 bases, with 15 bases between the two germline ends. Looked up from germline, CDR1 is LNHDA and CDR2 is SQIVND (reference sequence). The CDR3 nucleotides read TGTGCCACCCGGTGGGAGGCGGATCAGCCCCAGCATTTT. It codes for CATRWEADQPQHF.

This clonotype showed up many times. The CDR3 DNA reads TGTGCCACCAGCAGAGATTCCAGACTCCAAGAGACCCAGTACTTC. It specifies CATSRDSRLQETQYF. V and J are TRBV15 and TRBJ2-5; D not certain. The CDR3 length is 15 residues. Trimming took off 0 bases at V and 1 base at J, with 9 bases between the two ends. CDR1 is LNHNV and CDR2 is YYDKDF in the germline V gene (reference sequence).

The chain is built from TRBV14 and TRBJ2-7, with no clear D. CDR1 and CDR2 from the germline V gene are SGHDN and FVKESK. The CDR3 is made up of 12 amino acids. V was cut by 2 bases and J by 4 bases, with 6 bases left in between. The CDR3 loop reads CASSQIGYEQYV. The DNA for the CDR3 is TGTGCCAGCAGCCAAATAGGGTACGAGCAGTACGTC.

The table lists this clonotype with many counts. The CDR3 DNA is TGTGCCAGCAGTTTCTATGAAGATACGCAGTATTTT. Translated: CASSFYEDTQYF. The chain joins TRBV12-3 or TRBV12-4 to TRBJ2-3; D unresolved. The CDR3 sequence is 12 residues long. V was trimmed by 3 bases and J by 5 bases, leaving 6 bases between them.

This clonotype was recorded at least ten times. This chain connects TRBV2 to TRBJ1-2, with TRBD1 identical over 9 bases. The length of the CDR3 is 17 residues. In germline, CDR1 is SNHLY, CDR2 FYNNEI. J gave up 1 base and V 6 bases, and 12 bases lay outside the gene matches. CDR3 sequence (DNA): TGTGCCAGCAGGGGGACAGGGATGATCTCCCTTAACTATGGCTACACCTTC. It encodes CASRGTGMISLNYGYTF. The whole variable domain, remainder taken from reference TRBV2 and TRBJ1-2, is EPEVTQTPSHQVTQMGQEVILRCVPISNHLYFYWYRQILGQKVEFLVSFYNNEISEKSEIFDDQFSVERPDGSNFTLKIRSTKLEDSAMYFCASRGTGMISLNYGYTFGSGTRLTVV.

This clonotype was seen many times. The rearrangement joins TRBV30 to TRBJ1-6; D might be TRBD1 (6 bases). The V gene's germline CDR1 is GTSNPN and CDR2 SVGIG (reference sequence). The CDR3 contains 16 residues. V was clipped by 7 bases and J by 9 bases, with 25 bases between them. DNA of the CDR3: TGTGCCTTCAAGCGGCCGGTACAGGGTTTCGGTTCACCCCTCCACTTT. This sequence encodes CAFKRPVQGFGSPLHF.

This clonotype was seen a few times. V is TRBV6-2 or TRBV6-3 and J is TRBJ2-1, with TRBD2 matching over 8 bases. With V trimmed by 8 bases and J by 5 bases, 8 bases remained unmatched. The germline CDR1 and CDR2 sequences are MNHEY and SVGEGT. There are 14 residues in the CDR3. Here the CDR3 reads CASLGGLGHNEQFF. In nucleotides, the CDR3 is TGTGCCAGCTTAGGGGGACTAGGGCACAATGAGCAGTTCTTC.

This chain links TRBV28 with TRBJ1-5; 8 bases map to TRBD1. The CDR3 is 15 residues long. V was pared by 3 bases and J by 9 bases, with 10 bases of the junction left unmatched. Germline V gives CDR1 MDHEN, CDR2 SYDVKM. The CDR3 DNA sequence: TGTGCCAGCAGTTTTATGGACAGGGACCTTGGGCCCCAGCATTTT. Amino acids: CASSFMDRDLGPQHF.

The table lists this clonotype with many counts. The chain carries TRBV6-1 and TRBJ1-1; D gene uncertain. Germline V lookup: CDR1 MNHNS, CDR2 SASEGT. V was shortened by 6 bases and J by 4 bases, with 12 bases between the two germline ends. This CDR3 comprises 13 residues. Written as DNA, the CDR3 is TGTGCCAGCAGCGAAAGAATGAGCACTGAAGCTTTCTTT. It encodes CASSERMSTEAFF.

This clonotype has at least ten counts. V and J are TRBV18 and TRBJ1-1, with 7 bases fitting TRBD1. Germline values: CDR1 KGHSH, CDR2 LQKENI. V gave up 4 bases and J gave up 1 base; unmatched junction bases: 6. The length of the CDR3 is 15 residues. DNA of the CDR3: TGTGCCAGCTCACTACAGACAGGGTGGAACACTGAAGCTTTCTTT. The encoded protein is CASSLQTGWNTEAFF. Complete variable domain (other parts from reference TRBV18 and TRBJ1-1): NAGVMQNPRHLVRRRGQEARLRCSPMKGHSHVYWYRQLPEEGLKFMVYLQKENIIDESGMPKERFSAEFPKEGPSILRIQQVVRGDSAAYFCASSLQTGWNTEAFFGQGTRLTVV.

V gene TRBV27 combines with J gene TRBJ2-2, with TRBD1 identical over 7 bases. Germline V gene data show CDR1 as MNHEY and CDR2 as SMNVEV (reference sequence). The CDR3 sequence is 17 residues long. V gave up 3 bases and J gave up 3 bases; unmatched junction bases: 10. The CDR3 coding sequence is TGTGCCAGCAGTTTGGTCCCGGGACAGCGACACACCGGGGAGCTGTTTTTT. This encodes CASSLVPGQRHTGELFF.

The chain carries TRBV20-1 and TRBJ2-7; D is unresolved. Germline V gene sequence: CDR1 DFQATT, CDR2 SNEGSKA (reference sequence). V lost 3 bases and J 0 bases, leaving 15 bases between the germline ends. The CDR3 has 15 amino acids. CDR3 protein: CSARARIGNSYEQYF. The CDR3 DNA follows: TGCAGTGCTAGGGCACGAATTGGGAACTCCTACGAGCAGTACTTC.

Points on this clonotype: Just one base apart from a much larger clone, this may be a read error. The CDR3 protein is CASNLGDSYEQYV. In DNA form, the CDR3 reads TGTGCCAGCAACTTAGGGGATTCCTACGAGCAGTACGTC. The V call is TRBV11-2, the J call TRBJ2-7; TRBD1 might be the D (5 bases). CDR1 SGHAT and CDR2 FQNNGV come from the germline V gene. The CDR3 is 13 amino acids.

The chain links TRBV25-1 to TRBJ1-2; D unresolved. Germline V gene lookup returns CDR1 MGHDK and CDR2 SYGVNS. The CDR3 length is 12 residues. Trimming removed 5 bases from V and 8 bases from J, with 12 bases in between. The CDR3, as DNA: TGTGCCAGCAGTCCCCCCCAAGGGGGCTACACCTTC. Translation gives CASSPPQGGYTF.

The genes are TRBV12-3 or TRBV12-4 and TRBJ1-5; D is perhaps TRBD1 (5 bases). V lost 6 bases and J lost 8, with 20 bases in between. The CDR3 contains 15 residues. The CDR3 nucleotides are TGTGCCAGCAGCCCCGGAGGGAGGGGTTTGGAGCCCCAGCATTTT. This gives the protein CASSPGGRGLEPQHF.